This passage covers 20 T cell receptor beta chains from one sample sequenced in a study of blood T cell repertoires in COVID-19. Data came from immunoSEQ multiplex PCR; TCRdb stores just in-frame clones and leaves some out. This sample yields fewer than 350,000 clones, of which over 75% are seen a single time; 6.5% to 8% belongs to the top ten. Sequencing was performed on peripheral blood. These receptors all stem from a woman under 40 with COVID-19, enrolled during active disease.

There are a few counts of this clone. The chain uses TRBV5-1 and TRBJ2-2; a possible D gene is TRBD2 (6 bases). Germline V lookup: CDR1 SGHRS, CDR2 YFSETQ. The CDR3 consists of 14 residues. Trimming cost V 4 bases and J 2 bases, with 9 bases left between them. The CDR3 loop reads CASSQDYNTGELFF. CDR3 sequence (DNA): TGCGCCAGCAGCCAGGACTACAACACCGGGGAGCTGTTTTTT.

This chain uses TRBV4-3 with TRBJ1-5; D gene ambiguous. The CDR3 consists of 14 residues. The V end lost 1 base, the J end lost 7 bases, and 11 bases lay between the germline ends. CDR1 LGHNA and CDR2 YSLEER come from the germline V gene. The CDR3 here is CASSQVAGRQPQHF. The DNA of the CDR3 is TGCGCCAGCAGCCAAGTAGCGGGGAGGCAGCCCCAGCATTTT.

The table lists this clone with a count of one. The chain combines TRBV20-1 with TRBJ2-1, with D uncertain. Germline V lookup: CDR1 DFQATT, CDR2 SNEGSKA (reference sequence). This CDR3 has 11 amino acids. The V end lost 7 bases, the J end lost 8 bases, and 12 bases lay between the germline ends. Here the CDR3 DNA reads TGCAGTGTGAGGAGAGGCCATGAGCAGTTCTTC. Amino acids: CSVRRGHEQFF.

The chain recombines TRBV6-5 with TRBJ2-7; TRBD2 aligns across 7 bases. Germline CDR1 is MNHEY and CDR2 is SVGAGI. J gave up 2 bases and V 8 bases, and 6 bases lay outside the gene matches. This CDR3 is built from 13 residues. CDR3 bases: TGTGCCAGCCATTTTCGGGGGGCCTACGAGCAGTACTTC. Residues: CASHFRGAYEQYF.

About this clone itself: Additional DNA sequences in this sample encode the identical CDR3. The J gene is TRBJ2-3, the V gene TRBV2; 7 bases are a match to TRBD2. Germline CDR1 and CDR2: SNHLY and FYNNEI. The length of the CDR3 is 12 residues. The J segment lost 4 bases and the V segment lost 8 bases, leaving 3 bases of the junction unmatched. The CDR3 region is CASRGGADTQYF. The CDR3 DNA follows: TGTGCCAGCCGTGGGGGGGCAGATACGCAGTATTTT. Based on the CDR3 plus reference TRBV2 and TRBJ2-3, the full variable domain is EPEVTQTPSHQVTQMGQEVILRCVPISNHLYFYWYRQILGQKVEFLVSFYNNEISEKSEIFDDQFSVERPDGSNFTLKIRSTKLEDSAMYFCASRGGADTQYFGPGTRLTVL.

This clone was seen a single time. This chain links TRBV18 with TRBJ2-5; TRBD1 matches 7 bases. The CDR3 sequence is 14 residues long. CDR1 and CDR2 from the germline V gene are KGHSH and LQKENI. The junction had 6 bases not matched to a gene; V was cut back by 3 bases and J by 5 bases. The CDR3 bases are TGTGCCAGCTCACCCTCTTCCAGGGGGGAGACCCAGTACTTC. This translates into CASSPSSRGETQYF.

The chain recombines TRBV10-3 with TRBJ1-4; 10 bases are shared with TRBD1. V lost 6 bases, J lost 5 bases, and 3 bases stayed unmatched. Germline CDR1 is ENHRY and CDR2 is SYGVKD. This CDR3 is built from 14 residues. CDR3 coding DNA: TGTGCCATCAGAGAGGGACAGGGGAATGAAAAACTGTTTTTT. It is translated as CAIREGQGNEKLFF.

This clone showed up just once. The chain is built from TRBV5-1 and TRBJ2-2; D possibly corresponds to TRBD1 (6 bases). V gave up 3 bases and J gave up 6 bases, with 12 bases separating them. The germline gives CDR1 SGHRS, CDR2 YFSETQ. This CDR3 has 14 residues. CDR3 sequence (DNA): TGCGCCAGCAGCTATTACAGGGAGTCCGGGGAGCTGTTTTTT. Its protein product is CASSYYRESGELFF. The variable domain in full, with the rest retrieved from reference TRBV5-1 and TRBJ2-2, is KAGVTQTPRYLIKTRGQQVTLSCSPISGHRSVSWYQQTPGQGLQFLFEYFSETQRNKGNFPGRFSGRQFSNSRSEMNVSTLELGDSALYLCASSYYRESGELFFGEGSRLTVL.

The J gene is TRBJ2-1, the V gene TRBV5-5; 11 nucleotides agree with TRBD2. This CDR3 contains 17 residues. V shed 4 bases, J shed 0 bases, and the junction held 6 bases outside the gene matches. Germline assignment: CDR1 SGHKS and CDR2 YYEKEE (reference sequence). This chain's CDR3 is CASSEITSGSSYNEQFF. The CDR3 DNA reads as TGTGCCAGCAGCGAAATAACTAGCGGGAGCTCCTACAATGAGCAGTTCTTC.

This sequence joins TRBV20-1 and TRBJ2-1; 11 nucleotides agree with TRBD2. V gave up 3 bases and J gave up 9 bases; unmatched junction bases: 7. The germline V gene has CDR1 DFQATT and CDR2 SNEGSKA (reference sequence). CDR3 length equals 14 residues. In DNA form, the CDR3 reads TGCAGTGCTAGTCCCCTAGCGGGAGGCGTTGAGCAGTTCTTC. Translated, it gives CSASPLAGGVEQFF.

The genes are TRBV6-4 and TRBJ2-1, with TRBD2 matching 9 bases. The CDR3 is 15 residues long. Germline lookup yields CDR1 MRHNA and CDR2 SNTAGT. V was pared by 1 base and J by 4 bases, with 2 bases of the junction left unmatched. In DNA, the CDR3 is TGTGCCAGCAGTGACTTTCTAGCGGGGTACAATGAGCAGTTCTTC. Translation gives CASSDFLAGYNEQFF.

The chain employs TRBV5-1 and TRBJ1-2; 9 nucleotides line up with TRBD1. The CDR3 is 15 residues long. V shed 0 bases and J 7 bases; nucleotides not matched to a gene: 7. Germline loops: CDR1 SGHRS, CDR2 YFSETQ. CDR3 nucleotides: TGCGCCAGCAGCTTGGTAGGACAGGGGAGCGGTGGCTACACCTTC. Amino acids: CASSLVGQGSGGYTF.

V is TRBV7-9 and J is TRBJ2-2; 10 bases are a match to TRBD2. The CDR3 has 16 residues. V lost 6 bases to trimming and J lost 6 bases; unmatched junction nucleotides: 10. The germline gives CDR1 SEHNR, CDR2 FQNEAQ (reference sequence). The CDR3 region has the DNA TGTGCCAGCAGTCAGACCGGGACTAGCGTCCCCGGGGAGCTGTTTTTT. Amino acid sequence: CASSQTGTSVPGELFF.

This clone was seen once. V usage is TRBV28 and J usage is TRBJ1-1, with D unclear. Germline V gives CDR1 MDHEN, CDR2 SYDVKM. CDR3 size: 15 residues. V lost 2 bases to trimming and J lost 1 base, with 11 bases between them. CDR3 sequence: CASSLPSAGNTEAFF. The DNA for the CDR3 is TGTGCCAGCAGTTTACCTTCCGCAGGGAACACTGAAGCTTTCTTT.

The gene calls are TRBV21-1 and TRBJ2-5; TRBD1, as called in the table, went unchecked against the DNA. TRBV21-1 is listed as a pseudogene. This CDR3 has 16 amino acids. The CDR3 sequence is CASSKELLQGAETQYF. CDR3 DNA: TGTGCCAGCAGCAAAGAACTCCTCCAGGGGGCAGAGACCCAGTACTTC.

The V and J genes are TRBV4-2 and TRBJ2-6; 12 bases are a match to TRBD2. CDR3 size: 19 residues. V was pared by 4 bases and J by 0 bases, with 7 bases of the junction left unmatched. CDR1 and CDR2 from the germline V gene are LGHNA and YNFKEQ. DNA of the CDR3: TGTGCCAGCAGCCCGACGACTAGCGGGAGCCTCTCTGGGGCCAACGTCCTGACTTTC. Its protein product is CASSPTTSGSLSGANVLTF.

In its sample, this clone was seen once. The chain carries TRBV19 and TRBJ2-7; 8 nucleotides agree with TRBD2. Per the germline V gene, CDR1 is LNHDA and CDR2 is SQIVND (reference sequence). CDR3 length: 14 amino acids. J gave up 0 bases and V 11 bases, and 9 bases lay outside the gene matches. CDR3 loop: CASSSGGPSYEQYF. DNA of the CDR3: TGTGCCTCCTCCTCGGGAGGGCCCTCCTACGAGCAGTACTTC.

The chain uses TRBV14 and TRBJ2-6, with 10 nucleotides matching TRBD1. The CDR3 has 17 amino acids. V gave up 3 bases and J gave up 4 bases; unmatched junction bases: 6. Germline CDR1 reads SGHDN; CDR2 reads FVKESK. The CDR3 sequence is CASSHGTGAPGANVLTF. Written as DNA, the CDR3 is TGTGCCAGCAGCCATGGGACAGGGGCCCCCGGGGCCAACGTCCTGACTTTC.

The J gene is TRBJ2-2, the V gene TRBV11-2, with 9 nucleotides matching TRBD2. There are 16 residues in the CDR3. After removal of 3 bases from V and 4 bases from J, the junction contained 6 bases not matched to a gene. Germline CDR1 and CDR2: SGHAT and FQNNGV. CDR3 DNA: TGTGCCAGCAGCTTGTTTCGGACTAGCGCCACCGGGGAGCTGTTTTTT. It specifies CASSLFRTSATGELFF. The whole variable domain, filled in from reference TRBV11-2 and TRBJ2-2, reads EAGVAQSPRYKIIEKRQSVAFWCNPISGHATLYWYQQILGQGPKLLIQFQNNGVVDDSQLPKDRFSAERLKGVDSTLKIQPAKLEDSAVYLCASSLFRTSATGELFFGEGSRLTVL.

The rearrangement joins TRBV24-1 to TRBJ2-2, with D possibly matching TRBD1 (5 bases). V lost 4 bases and J 4 bases, leaving 9 bases between the germline ends. The CDR3 has 14 residues. Looked up from germline, CDR1 is KGHDR and CDR2 is SFDVKD. This CDR3 is CATSDQGATGELFF. CDR3 coding DNA: TGTGCCACCAGTGACCAGGGTGCCACCGGGGAGCTGTTTTTT.